The TCR beta chain described here comes from a study of early T cells in non-severe SARS-CoV-2 infection (dated by TCRdb to the early 2020s). In terms of the full investigation: Because TCR sequencing was done on bulk RNA from unsorted whole blood, the alpha and beta chains could not be paired. Broad study findings and their caveats: VDJdb matching was skewed toward anti-spike CD8 responses and likely underestimated virus-specific expansions by missing private and CD4 specificities.

Set within a cohort of healthcare workers in London, UK, this nested case-control study involved weekly PCR testing of nasopharyngeal swabs along with blood sampling. Healthcare workers were recruited during the week of the UK lockdown, between 23 and 31 March 2020, and followed weekly for up to roughly 15 weeks. The protocol used for the library was 5' RACE. The reads were generated on a NextSeq 500. In the TCR library protocol, unique molecular identifiers were attached to individual cDNA molecules to correct for PCR bias and sequencing error. TCR alpha and beta chains were both sequenced, and the abundances of alpha and beta sequences in each sample were closely correlated with each other. Per the original workflow: Decombinator V4 was used to perform V gene, J gene and CDR3 annotation of TCR sequences. TCRs were defined as expanded if a significant change between any two time points was detected under a Poisson model with p below 0.0001. TCR abundances were normalised to the total number of TCRs sequenced in each sample and reported as counts per million. TRAV1-2 paired with TRAJ12, TRAJ20 or TRAJ33 defined MAIT TCRs, while TRAV10 paired with TRAJ18 defined iNKT TCRs. VDJdb, accessed on 1 November 2021, was searched for TCRs annotated for CMV, EBV and SARS-CoV-2, and TCRs annotated for more than one antigen were excluded. In TCRdb, the public reads were trimmed at Q25 with fastp and aligned with MiXCR, with productive beta chains retained. Entries are consolidated by CDR3 protein sequence, retaining the most common genes and DNA. For this entry, the V and J calls and clone size follow TCRdb and not the study's own pipeline. Within this sample are under 85,000 distinct CDR3 sequences, with 9.5% of them counted one time only. 5.9% of the sample is taken by the ten largest.

Concerning this clonotype itself: It has no known antigen specificity. Per-nucleotide qualities are absent, and no much larger clonotype sits a single base away.

V is cut back by 0 bases and J by 7 bases, with 4 bases in the junction unmatched. The CDR3 covers 15 residues, taking in both the cysteine and the phenylalanine. Only the CDR3 portion is preserved as DNA: 45 bases, with reading frame beginning at the first base. Taken from the germline V gene (reference sequence), the CDR1 and CDR2 loops are LGHDT and YNNKEL. The source is an adult who was a healthcare worker with PCR-confirmed SARS-CoV-2 infection or an uninfected control (not recorded which). The V and J genes are TRBV3-1 and TRBJ1-4; TRBD1 matches 8 bases in the middle. The sample taken for sequencing was whole blood. CDR3 reads: CASSQDQGASEKLFF. Here is the DNA: TGTGCCAGCAGCCAAGACCAGGGGGCATCTGAAAAACTGTTTTTT.